The clone carrying this T cell receptor beta chain was recorded many times. The antigen is undetermined. This specimen belongs to a study of T cells in Graves' hyperthyroidism and ophthalmopathy. Study-level background: The blood sample was taken at first diagnosis, before treatment began. Study outcomes and limitations: Within blood appeared most thyroid clonotypes that had expanded above 0.001.

Hyperthyroidism patients were newly diagnosed, had disease duration under 2 months, and were aged 18 to 65 years. An approximately 9.8 ml volume of fresh peripheral blood provided the PBMCs. The germline V gene encodes CDR1 SQVTM and CDR2 ANQGSEA. The CDR3 length is 14 residues. V shed 3 bases and J 7 bases; nucleotides not matched to a gene: 9. Amplified regions were TCR beta CDR3 sequences from RNA transcripts. HTBI primers were the set used in a first-round RT-PCR of the TCR CDR3. In TCRdb, the multiplex PCR reads were re-called with MiXCR into one record per CDR3 protein. The sample yields about 580,000 distinct CDR3 sequences, over 11% seen once.

The receptor comes from a woman aged 25-40 years with Graves' hyperthyroidism that later progressed to Graves' ophthalmopathy. The chain combines TRBV29-1 with TRBJ2-1; TRBD2 aligns across 7 bases. The source material was blood. CDR3 in amino acids: CSVDGLDLGNEQFF. CDR3 sequence (DNA): TGCAGCGTTGATGGACTAGACTTAGGAAATGAGCAGTTCTTC.